Detailed here is one T cell receptor (beta chain). This specimen belongs to a study of CD8 T cells in Susac syndrome. As judged by recently defined diagnostic criteria, patients with Susac syndrome had definite or probable disease. Negative isolation was used for CD8+ and CD4+ T cells, and FACS enrichment was applied to TEMRA cells. Reverse transcription of about 0.45 to 1 ug RNA was performed with random hexamers. TCRdb re-called the immunoSEQ multiplex PCR reads through MiXCR, storing one row per CDR3 protein. The sample contains some 160,000 distinct CDR3 sequences, 90% to 97% of which appear only once. Trimming stripped 8 bases from V and 8 bases from J, with 15 bases between. CDR3 length: 12 amino acids. Germline values: CDR1 MNHEY, CDR2 SVGAGI.

The rearrangement joins TRBV6-5 to TRBJ1-2; D remains ambiguous. The clonotype was recovered from a human donor with Susac syndrome. Sequences were obtained from CD4+ T cells from PBMCs. The CDR3 region has the DNA TGTGCCAGCCGGATGGGTGGCTACGGCTACACCTTC. Protein: CASRMGGYGYTF.